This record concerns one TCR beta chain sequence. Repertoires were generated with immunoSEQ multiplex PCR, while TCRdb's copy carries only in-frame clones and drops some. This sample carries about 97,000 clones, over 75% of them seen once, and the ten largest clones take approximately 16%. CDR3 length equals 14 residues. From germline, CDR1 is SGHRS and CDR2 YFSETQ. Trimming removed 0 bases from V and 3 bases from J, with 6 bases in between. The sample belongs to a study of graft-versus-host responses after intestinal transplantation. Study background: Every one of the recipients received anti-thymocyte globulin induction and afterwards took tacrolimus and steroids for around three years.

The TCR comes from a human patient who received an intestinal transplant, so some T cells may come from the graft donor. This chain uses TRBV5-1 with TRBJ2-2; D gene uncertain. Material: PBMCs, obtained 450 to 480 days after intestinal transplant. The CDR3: CASSLGWDTGELFF. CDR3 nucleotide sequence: TGCGCCAGCAGCTTGGGCTGGGACACCGGGGAGCTGTTTTTT.